Listed below are T cell receptor beta chains from one sample, sequenced in a study of neoadjuvant nivolumab and ipilimumab in lung cancer. The repertoire was sequenced with immunoSEQ multiplex PCR; TCRdb's copy has only in-frame clones and lacks some. The sample contains some 43,000 clones, 75% to 90% of which appear only once. This specimen consisted of blood, obtained before neoadjuvant nivolumab, alone or with ipilimumab. Receptors were obtained from an adult with non-small cell lung cancer. Some clones in this sample may be carry-over from other donors' samples. The CDR3 runs from the conserved cysteine through the conserved F or W. Fields, in order: CDR3 protein, CDR3 DNA, V gene, D gene, clone size, J gene. D genes are given only for firm matches. Clone size is not always given. Where it is, it says once, few, many or a class for expanded clones.

CDR3 protein: CASSESYTEAFF
CDR3 DNA: TGTGCCAGCAGTGAATCCTACACTGAAGCTTTCTTT
V gene: TRBV25-1
D gene: .
clone size: .
J gene: TRBJ1-1

CDR3 protein: CASSKGLFYEQYF
CDR3 DNA: TGTGCCAGCAGCAAGGGACTATTCTACGAGCAGTACTTC
V gene: TRBV7-2
D gene: TRBD2
clone size: .
J gene: TRBJ2-7

CDR3 protein: CASSPPGSRNTIYF
CDR3 DNA: TGTGCCAGTAGTCCCCCGGGGAGCAGAAACACCATATATTTT
V gene: TRBV19
D gene: .
clone size: .
J gene: TRBJ1-3

CDR3 protein: CASSPGAALTGELFF
CDR3 DNA: TGTGCCAGCTCACCGGGGGCGGCCCTCACCGGGGAGCTGTTTTTT
V gene: TRBV18
D gene: .
clone size: .
J gene: TRBJ2-2

CDR3 protein: CASSFSSPSTDTQYF
CDR3 DNA: TGCGCCAGCAGCTTCTCTAGTCCTAGCACAGATACGCAGTATTTT
V gene: TRBV5-1
D gene: .
clone size: few
J gene: TRBJ2-3

CDR3 protein: CASRTSDRGLIETQYF
CDR3 DNA: TGTGCCAGCAGGACCTCGGACAGGGGGCTAATAGAGACCCAGTACTTC
V gene: TRBV27
D gene: TRBD1
clone size: .
J gene: TRBJ2-5

CDR3 protein: CASRSSGQGADTGELFF
CDR3 DNA: TGCGCCAGCAGATCTTCCGGACAGGGGGCTGACACCGGGGAGCTGTTTTTT
V gene: TRBV4-1
D gene: TRBD1
clone size: .
J gene: TRBJ2-2

CDR3 protein: CAWERGNTIYF
CDR3 DNA: TGTGCCTGGGAGAGGGGAAACACCATATATTTT
V gene: TRBV30
D gene: .
clone size: .
J gene: TRBJ1-3

CDR3 protein: CASSLAGGRELFF
CDR3 DNA: TGCGCCAGCAGCTTGGCCGGGGGGCGGGAGCTGTTTTTT
V gene: TRBV5-1
D gene: .
clone size: .
J gene: TRBJ2-2

CDR3 protein: CSVDGQGNTEAFF
CDR3 DNA: TGCAGCGTTGACGGACAGGGGAACACTGAAGCTTTCTTT
V gene: TRBV29-1
D gene: TRBD1
clone size: .
J gene: TRBJ1-1

CDR3 protein: CASRTTGLGYTF
CDR3 DNA: TGTGCCAGCAGAACGACAGGGCTTGGCTACACCTTC
V gene: TRBV6-5
D gene: TRBD1
clone size: few
J gene: TRBJ1-2